Given below is one T cell receptor (beta chain) in context. Its matching antigen is unknown. The sample comes from a study of blood T cells in healthy people across ages. Study-wide points: In the absence of known donor CMV status, changes in expanded clonotypes were possibly confounded. Comparison with aged donors showed that long-lived donors had more naive CD4+ cells and higher diversity. Bulk PBMC profiling left naive and antigen-experienced comparisons inconclusive.

Sample donors were healthy Caucasian individuals that came from Russia, aged roughly 6 to 100. Through a sample-barcoded 5' primer and a J-beta primer mix, a second PCR was run for roughly 6 to 12 cycles. TCRdb re-called the 5' RACE reads through MiXCR, storing one row per CDR3 protein. The sample contains more than 1.4 million distinct CDR3 sequences, roughly 40% of which appear only once. This CDR3 region has 18 residues. CDR1 is SGHDN, CDR2 FVKESK, per germline. V gave up 0 bases and J gave up 5 bases; unmatched junction bases: 9. The clonotype comes from a woman in her late teens or twenties in good health. Sequenced material: blood. This rearrangement joins TRBV14 to TRBJ2-3; 12 bases agree with TRBD2. The DNA of the CDR3 is TGTGCCAGCAGCCAAGAGGTGCCTAGCGGGGGGGCGGAAGATACGCAGTATTTT. As protein: CASSQEVPSGGAEDTQYF.